Listed here are 5 T cell receptor beta chains from one sample, sequenced in a study of blood T cell repertoires in COVID-19. Sequenced by immunoSEQ multiplex PCR; TCRdb stores in-frame clones only, minus some. The data contain approximately 150,000 clones, less than 90% of them singletons. The source material was peripheral blood. All receptors derive from a man aged 25-45 years with COVID-19, enrolled during active disease.

The chain links TRBV29-1 to TRBJ2-7; weak D call: TRBD1 (7 bases). Germline V gene data show CDR1 as SQVTM and CDR2 as ANQGSEA. The CDR3 is 12 amino acids. The CDR3 sequence: CSPAGGSYEQYF. The DNA for the CDR3 is TGCAGTCCAGCAGGGGGGTCCTACGAGCAGTACTTC.

This chain links TRBV24-1 with TRBJ2-3; TRBD2 is a possible D gene (6 bases). The length of the CDR3 is 13 residues. The germline V and J ends were trimmed by 3 bases and 11 bases, with 14 bases remaining between them. Germline loops: CDR1 KGHDR, CDR2 SFDVKD. The CDR3 loop is CATSDPPRRGQYF. The CDR3 DNA sequence: TGTGCCACCAGTGATCCTCCAAGGCGGGGGCAGTATTTT.

This chain joins TRBV28 and TRBJ1-2; TRBD1 aligns across 7 bases. CDR3 length: 14 residues. Looked up from germline, CDR1 is MDHEN and CDR2 is SYDVKM. Trimming removed 4 bases from V and 4 bases from J; junction bases left unmatched: 6. The CDR3 loop reads CASSSGQTRYGYTF. The CDR3 DNA is TGTGCCAGCAGTTCGGGACAGACTCGCTATGGCTACACCTTC.

Written as DNA, the CDR3 is TGTGCCAGCAGCCTTAACGGGAACACCGGGGAGCTGTTTTTT. Protein: CASSLNGNTGELFF. The chain employs TRBV11-3 and TRBJ2-2; D remains ambiguous. V lost 5 bases, J lost 1 base, and 8 bases lay in between. Germline V gene sequence: CDR1 SGHNT, CDR2 YENEEA. CDR3 size: 14 residues.

The rearrangement joins TRBV11-3 to TRBJ1-5; D unresolved. This CDR3 contains 14 residues. Trimming removed 1 base from V and 4 bases from J, with 8 bases in between. Germline V gene lookup returns CDR1 SGHNT and CDR2 YENEEA. The CDR3, as DNA: TGTGCCAGCAGCTTAGTTCACGGGAATCAGCCCCAGCATTTT. Translation: CASSLVHGNQPQHF.